This entry features one T cell receptor beta chain sequence. Its antigen remains unidentified. Base qualities were left out, and no much larger clone turns up one base away. The data derive from a study of CD8 T cells in Susac syndrome (dated by TCRdb to about 2019). Broadly, across the study: Repertoire sequencing was used to test whether CD8+ T cell activation and differentiation in Susac syndrome was antigen driven.

The CDR3 measures 15 amino acids from cysteine to phenylalanine. CDR3 DNA only is kept here, 45 bases in frame from base 1. The germline V gene supplies CDR1 MNHEY and CDR2 SVGAGI. V and J lose 6 bases and 5 bases, and a span of 14 bases separates them. Peripheral blood CD8+ and CD4+ T cells from healthy donors, Susac syndrome patients and multiple sclerosis patients were profiled using high-throughput TCR beta sequencing. Healthy donors were included as age- and sex-matched controls. Bulk CD8+ and CD4+ T cells were purified by magnetic negative isolation, while CD8+ TEMRA cells were enriched using FACS. Blood was collected in EDTA tubes and processed within 24 hours, with PBMCs isolated through density gradient centrifugation. PBMCs intended for TCR sequencing were frozen in liquid nitrogen and were later thawed in a 37 degrees C water bath. A purity of at least 90% was achieved for sorted or isolated CD4+, CD8+ and CD8+ TEMRA cells.

Study-level results and caveats: The number of individuals in the TCR sequencing and HLA analysis was acknowledged as relatively small.

RNA was extracted using the RNeasy kit, and roughly 0.5 to 1 microgram was reverse transcribed with random hexamers. The immunoSEQ multiplex PCR assay, covering 54 Vbeta and 13 Jbeta segments, was used to amplify TCR beta CDR3 regions. Bias from PCR amplification was corrected by using a synthetic template baseline for primer optimization and for computational correction. On the study's bioinformatics: Reads were annotated to V, D and J genes according to IMGT and were analyzed with immunoSEQ Analyzer, with only productive sequences retained. Clonality was calculated as one minus the Shannon entropy normalized by log2 of the number of productive unique sequences. For each patient and control, public and private clones were evaluated within the 100 most prevalent clones. Susac-specific clones were defined as absent from healthy and MS cohorts, 850 to 1,300 published viral clones and other ImmuneACCESS disease sequences. TCRdb cleaned the public reads at Q25 with fastp, built clones with MiXCR and kept in-frame beta chains. A single entry per CDR3 protein holds the most common genes and DNA from its merged rows. The V and J calls come from TCRdb's annotation, not from the publication. Recorded for this sample are 90,000 to 150,000 distinct CDR3 sequences; about nine tenths of them occurred a single time. Around 0.15% of the sample rests with the top ten.

Recombination linked TRBV6-5 to TRBJ1-6; 6 matching bases give a weak D call of TRBD1. The receptor was isolated from a human donor in good health. Sequencing was performed on CD4+ T cells from PBMCs. The nucleotide sequence reads as follows: TGTGCCAGCAGGGCCGACCAGGGGAATAATTCACCCCTCCACTTT. Its product reads: CASRADQGNNSPLHF.